This TCR beta chain was captured by sequencing in a study of T cell repertoires in cytomegalovirus infection. As concerns this clonotype: Antigen: not known.

In TCRdb, the reads were re-called with MiXCR into one record per CDR3 protein. This table has about 700,000 distinct CDR3 sequences, around a third appearing once. V gave up 0 bases and J gave up 6 bases; unmatched junction bases: 12. CDR1 is SGHVS, CDR2 FQNEAQ, per germline. The CDR3 contains 20 residues. The TCR comes from a human donor in good health (CMV status not recorded). Some clones in this sample may be carry-over from other donors' samples. The rearrangement links TRBV7-8 to TRBJ2-1; TRBD2 agrees at 15 bases. The specimen comprised cultured PBMCs, sampled from culture after CMV antigen stimulation. CDR3 sequence reads: CASSLARTSGGATGSNEQFF. In nucleotides, the CDR3 is TGTGCCAGCAGCTTAGCTAGGACTAGCGGGGGGGCCACGGGGAGCAATGAGCAGTTCTTC.